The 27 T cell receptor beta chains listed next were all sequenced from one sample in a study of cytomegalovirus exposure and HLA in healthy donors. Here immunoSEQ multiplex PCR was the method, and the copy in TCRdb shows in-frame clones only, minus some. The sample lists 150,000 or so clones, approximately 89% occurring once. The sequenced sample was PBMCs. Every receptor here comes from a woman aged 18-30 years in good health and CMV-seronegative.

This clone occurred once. The CDR3 DNA reads as TGTGCCAGCAGCGTAACAGGGAGCGGGAACACTGAAGCTTTCTTT. As protein: CASSVTGSGNTEAFF. The rearrangement links TRBV9 to TRBJ1-1; D possibly corresponds to TRBD1 (6 bases). V was pared by 1 base and J by 1 base, with 11 bases between. The CDR3 contains 15 residues. Looked up from germline, CDR1 is SGDLS and CDR2 is YYNGEE.

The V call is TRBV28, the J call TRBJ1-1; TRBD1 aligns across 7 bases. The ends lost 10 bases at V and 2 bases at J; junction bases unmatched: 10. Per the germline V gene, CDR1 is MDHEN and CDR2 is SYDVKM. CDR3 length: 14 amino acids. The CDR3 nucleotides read TGTGCCATCCTAGGGACAGAATACAACACTGAAGCTTTCTTT. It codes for CAILGTEYNTEAFF.

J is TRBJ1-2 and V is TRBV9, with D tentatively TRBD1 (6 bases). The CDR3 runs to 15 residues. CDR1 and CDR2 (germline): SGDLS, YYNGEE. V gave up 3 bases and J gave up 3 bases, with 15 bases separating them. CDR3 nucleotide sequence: TGTGCCAGCAGCGCCGACTCTGCAGGGGACTATGGCTACACCTTC. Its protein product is CASSADSAGDYGYTF.

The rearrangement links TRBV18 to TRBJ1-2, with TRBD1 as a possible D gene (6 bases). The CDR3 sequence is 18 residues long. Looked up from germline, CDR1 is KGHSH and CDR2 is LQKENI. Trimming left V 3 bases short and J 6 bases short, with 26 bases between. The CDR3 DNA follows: TGTGCCAGCTCACCGCGGGGGGCTGTTGGTGCGCAGACTCATGGCTACACCTTC. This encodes CASSPRGAVGAQTHGYTF.

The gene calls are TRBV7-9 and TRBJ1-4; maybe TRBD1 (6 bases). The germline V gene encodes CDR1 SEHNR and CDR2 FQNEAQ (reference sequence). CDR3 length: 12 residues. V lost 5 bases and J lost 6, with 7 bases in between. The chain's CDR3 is CASSPGDEKLFF. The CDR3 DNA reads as TGTGCCAGCAGCCCAGGGGATGAAAAACTGTTTTTT.

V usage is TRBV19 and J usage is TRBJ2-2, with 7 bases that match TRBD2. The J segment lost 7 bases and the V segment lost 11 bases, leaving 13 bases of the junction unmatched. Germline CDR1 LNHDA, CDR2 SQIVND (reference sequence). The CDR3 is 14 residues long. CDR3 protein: CASQAGMNHGELFF. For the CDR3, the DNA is TGTGCCTCCCAAGCGGGGATGAATCACGGGGAGCTGTTTTTT.

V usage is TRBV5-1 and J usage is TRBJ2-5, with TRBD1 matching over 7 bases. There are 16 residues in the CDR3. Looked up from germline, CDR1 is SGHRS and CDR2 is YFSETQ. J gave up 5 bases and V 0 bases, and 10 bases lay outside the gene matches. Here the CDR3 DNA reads TGCGCCAGCAGCTTGGGAGTCCAGGGGGTCGGTGAGACCCAGTACTTC. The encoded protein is CASSLGVQGVGETQYF.

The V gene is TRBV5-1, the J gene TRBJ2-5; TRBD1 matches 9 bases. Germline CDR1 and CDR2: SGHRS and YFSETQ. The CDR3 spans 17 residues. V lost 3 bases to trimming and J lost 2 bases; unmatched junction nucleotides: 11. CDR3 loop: CASSSPMGQGQQETQYF. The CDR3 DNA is TGCGCCAGCAGCTCCCCAATGGGACAGGGCCAACAAGAGACCCAGTACTTC.

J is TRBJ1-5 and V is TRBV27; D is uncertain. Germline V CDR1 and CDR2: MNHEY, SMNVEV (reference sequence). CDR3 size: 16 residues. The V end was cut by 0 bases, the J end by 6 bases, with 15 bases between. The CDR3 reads CASSLSKEGGGQPQHF. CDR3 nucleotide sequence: TGTGCCAGCAGTTTATCGAAGGAGGGTGGCGGTCAGCCCCAGCATTTT.

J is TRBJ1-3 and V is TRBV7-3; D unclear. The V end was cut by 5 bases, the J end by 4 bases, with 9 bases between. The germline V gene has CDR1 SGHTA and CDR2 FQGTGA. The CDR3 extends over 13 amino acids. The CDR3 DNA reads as TGTGCCAGCAGCCCATCGGTGGGAAACACCATATATTTT. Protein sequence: CASSPSVGNTIYF.

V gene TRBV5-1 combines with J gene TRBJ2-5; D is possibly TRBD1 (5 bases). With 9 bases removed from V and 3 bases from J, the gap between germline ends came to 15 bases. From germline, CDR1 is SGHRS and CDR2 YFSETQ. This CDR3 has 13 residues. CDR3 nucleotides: TGCGCCACACGGGCAGGGCCTGAAGAGACCCAGTACTTC. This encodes CATRAGPEETQYF.

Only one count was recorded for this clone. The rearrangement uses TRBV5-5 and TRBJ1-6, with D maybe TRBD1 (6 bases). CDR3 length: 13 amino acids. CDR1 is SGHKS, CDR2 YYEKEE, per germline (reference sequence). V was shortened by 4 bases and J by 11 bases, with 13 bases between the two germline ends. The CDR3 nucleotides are TGTGCCAGCAGCCTCGCGACAGGTACACCCCTCCACTTT. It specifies CASSLATGTPLHF.

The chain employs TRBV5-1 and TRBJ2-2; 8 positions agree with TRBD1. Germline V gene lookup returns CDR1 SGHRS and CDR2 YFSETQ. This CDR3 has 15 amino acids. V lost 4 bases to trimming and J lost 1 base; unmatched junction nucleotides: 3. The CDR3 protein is CASSPGGLNTGELFF. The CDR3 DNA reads TGCGCCAGCAGCCCAGGGGGCCTGAACACCGGGGAGCTGTTTTTT.

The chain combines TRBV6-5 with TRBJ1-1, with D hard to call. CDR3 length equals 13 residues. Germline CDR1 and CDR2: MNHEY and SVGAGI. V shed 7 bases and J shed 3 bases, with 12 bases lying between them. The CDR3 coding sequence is TGTGCCAGCACTCGCGGCAGCTACACTGAAGCTTTCTTT. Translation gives CASTRGSYTEAFF.

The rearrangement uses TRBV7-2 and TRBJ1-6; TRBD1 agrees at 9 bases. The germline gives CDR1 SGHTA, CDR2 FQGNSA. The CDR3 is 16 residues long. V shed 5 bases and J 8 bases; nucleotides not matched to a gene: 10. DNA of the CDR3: TGTGCCAGCAGCGCTACAGGGGGCCGGGGATATTCACCCCTCCACTTT. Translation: CASSATGGRGYSPLHF.

The CDR3 bases are TGTGCCAGCAGTGACAGGGGTCGCGCTGAAGCTTTCTTT. This encodes CASSDRGRAEAFF. The chain is built from TRBV2 and TRBJ1-1; a possible D gene is TRBD1 (6 bases). V lost 3 bases, J lost 6 bases, and 11 bases lay in between. Germline V gives CDR1 SNHLY, CDR2 FYNNEI. This CDR3 spans 13 amino acids. The whole variable domain, filled in from reference TRBV2 and TRBJ1-1, reads EPEVTQTPSHQVTQMGQEVILRCVPISNHLYFYWYRQILGQKVEFLVSFYNNEISEKSEIFDDQFSVERPDGSNFTLKIRSTKLEDSAMYFCASSDRGRAEAFFGQGTRLTVV.

CDR3 residues: CASSLVPGGTQETQYF. The CDR3 DNA reads TGTGCCAGCAGCTTAGTTCCGGGGGGAACTCAAGAGACCCAGTACTTC. The rearrangement uses TRBV11-2 and TRBJ2-5; 7 bases align to TRBD2. CDR1 and CDR2 from the germline V gene are SGHAT and FQNNGV. V gave up 1 base and J gave up 2 bases; unmatched junction bases: 7. This CDR3 has 16 amino acids.

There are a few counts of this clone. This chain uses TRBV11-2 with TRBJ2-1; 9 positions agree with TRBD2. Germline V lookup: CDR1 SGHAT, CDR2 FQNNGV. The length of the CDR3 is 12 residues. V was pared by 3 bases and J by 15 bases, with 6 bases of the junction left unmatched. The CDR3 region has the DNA TGTGCCAGCAGCTTTGGGTTGGGACTAGCGTTCTTC. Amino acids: CASSFGLGLAFF.

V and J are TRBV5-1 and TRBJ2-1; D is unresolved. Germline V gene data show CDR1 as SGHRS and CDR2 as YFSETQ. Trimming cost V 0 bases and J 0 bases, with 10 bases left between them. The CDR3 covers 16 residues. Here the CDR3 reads CASSLVAATSYNEQFF. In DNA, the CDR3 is TGCGCCAGCAGCTTGGTAGCAGCGACCTCCTACAATGAGCAGTTCTTC. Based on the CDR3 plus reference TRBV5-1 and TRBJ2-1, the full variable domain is KAGVTQTPRYLIKTRGQQVTLSCSPISGHRSVSWYQQTPGQGLQFLFEYFSETQRNKGNFPGRFSGRQFSNSRSEMNVSTLELGDSALYLCASSLVAATSYNEQFFGPGTRLTVL.

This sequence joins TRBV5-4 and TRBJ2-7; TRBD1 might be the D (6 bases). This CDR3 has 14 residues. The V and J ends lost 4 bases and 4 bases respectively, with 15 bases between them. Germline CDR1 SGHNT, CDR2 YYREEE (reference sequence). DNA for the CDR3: TGTGCCAGCAGCCCTGAACAGGGAAAATACGAGCAGTACTTC. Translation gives CASSPEQGKYEQYF. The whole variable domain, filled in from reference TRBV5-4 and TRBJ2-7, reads ETGVTQSPTHLIKTRGQQVTLRCSSQSGHNTVSWYQQALGQGPQFIFQYYREEENGRGNFPPRFSGLQFPNYSSELNVNALELDDSALYLCASSPEQGKYEQYFGPGTRLTVT.

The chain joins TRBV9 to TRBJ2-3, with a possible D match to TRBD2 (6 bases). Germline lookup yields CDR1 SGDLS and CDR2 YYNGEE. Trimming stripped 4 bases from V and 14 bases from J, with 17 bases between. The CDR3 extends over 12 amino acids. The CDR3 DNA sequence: TGTGCCAGCAGCACCTCGGGGGACGGACTGTATTTT. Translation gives CASSTSGDGLYF.

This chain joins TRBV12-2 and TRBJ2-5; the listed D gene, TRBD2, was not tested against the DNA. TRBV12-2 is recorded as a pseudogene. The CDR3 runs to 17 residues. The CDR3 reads CASRPPRSGAPQETQYF. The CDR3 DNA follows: TGTGCAAGTCGCCCCCCGCGGAGTGGCGCTCCCCAAGAGACCCAGTACTTC.

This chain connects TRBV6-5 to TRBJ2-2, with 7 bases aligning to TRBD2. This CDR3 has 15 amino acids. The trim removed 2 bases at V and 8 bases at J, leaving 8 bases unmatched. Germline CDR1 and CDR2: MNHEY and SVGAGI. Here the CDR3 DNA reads TGTGCCAGCAGTTACACTAGCGCGGGCTCTGGGGAGCTGTTTTTT. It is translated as CASSYTSAGSGELFF.

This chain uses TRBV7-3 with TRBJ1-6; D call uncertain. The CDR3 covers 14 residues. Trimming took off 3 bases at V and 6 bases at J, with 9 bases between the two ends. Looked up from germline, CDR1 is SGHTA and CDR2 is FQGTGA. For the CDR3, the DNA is TGTGCCAGCAGCTTCGGTGGAGTTAATTCACCCCTCCACTTT. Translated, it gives CASSFGGVNSPLHF.

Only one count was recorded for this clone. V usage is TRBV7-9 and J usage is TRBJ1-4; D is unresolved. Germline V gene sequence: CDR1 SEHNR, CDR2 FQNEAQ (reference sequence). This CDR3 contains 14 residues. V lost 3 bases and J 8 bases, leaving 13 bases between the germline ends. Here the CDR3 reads CASSLTLAEEKLFF. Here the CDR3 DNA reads TGTGCCAGCAGCTTGACTCTTGCAGAAGAAAAACTGTTTTTT.

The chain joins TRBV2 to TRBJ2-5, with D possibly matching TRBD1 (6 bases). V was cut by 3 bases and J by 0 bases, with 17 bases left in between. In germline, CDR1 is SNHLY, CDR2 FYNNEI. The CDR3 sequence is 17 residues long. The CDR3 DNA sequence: TGTGCCAGCAGTGAGGGTGCGGCTACAGGGTACCAAGAGACCCAGTACTTC. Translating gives CASSEGAATGYQETQYF. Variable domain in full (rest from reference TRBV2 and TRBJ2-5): EPEVTQTPSHQVTQMGQEVILRCVPISNHLYFYWYRQILGQKVEFLVSFYNNEISEKSEIFDDQFSVERPDGSNFTLKIRSTKLEDSAMYFCASSEGAATGYQETQYFGPGTRLLVL.

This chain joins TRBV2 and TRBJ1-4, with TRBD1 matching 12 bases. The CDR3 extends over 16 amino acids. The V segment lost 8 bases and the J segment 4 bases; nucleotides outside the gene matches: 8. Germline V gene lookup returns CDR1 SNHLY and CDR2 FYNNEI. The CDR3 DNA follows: TGTGCCAGCGGCCGGGACAGGGGGCCTGGTAATGAAAAACTGTTTTTT. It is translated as CASGRDRGPGNEKLFF.